This T cell receptor beta chain is drawn from a study of T cells in localized non-small cell lung cancer. Points from the study as a whole: Higher T cell density in the blood was associated with longer overall survival, whereas higher adjacent-lung clonality associated with shorter survival. The appearance of a median approximately 57 of the top 100 tumor clones was seen in adjacent lung. Uninvolved adjacent lung showed higher T cell clonality than tumor.

Germline V gene sequence: CDR1 SGHNT, CDR2 YENEEA. The CDR3 runs to 15 residues. The germline V and J ends were trimmed by 5 bases and 4 bases, with 15 bases remaining between them. Atypia-free adjacent lung was sampled at least 2 cm beyond the tumor margin. This clone was found a few times. What it binds is unknown. Sequenced by immunoSEQ multiplex PCR; TCRdb stores in-frame clones only, minus some. Among around 2,000 clones listed, about 21% were seen once. The clonotype comes from a man aged 40 to 70 with stage I squamous cell lung carcinoma. Specimen: normal lung tissue next to the tumor, collected before any cancer treatment. The chain combines TRBV11-3 with TRBJ1-3; unclear D gene. The chain's CDR3 is CASSIPGSSGNTIYF. The CDR3 nucleotides read TGTGCCAGCAGCATCCCTGGGTCGTCCGGAAACACCATATATTTT.